Sequencing of this TCR beta chain was carried out in a study of siplizumab effects on memory and regulatory T cells. Findings of the study overall: Sequences below about 10^-5 frequency were poorly captured. As a result, only a minor fraction of alloreactive clones mapped to unstimulated subsets. Naive T cells were seen as more diverse than memory cells and as major alloresponse contributors.

This CDR3 spans 14 amino acids. The germline gives CDR1 SGHNT, CDR2 YYREEE (reference sequence). V dropped 3 bases and J dropped 6; count of bases not matched to a gene: 4. Each sample had 9.3 x 10^4 or so TCR templates assayed. Generated by immunoSEQ multiplex PCR, the TCRdb table keeps only in-frame clones and is missing some. This sample has some 75,000 clones, with around 93% found just once. Concerning this clone: The target antigen is unknown.

The chain has TRBV5-4 and TRBJ2-7; 12 bases line up with TRBD1. This sequence was found in a human donor in good health. Sequences were obtained from CD8+ T cells sorted from blood. CDR3 region: CASSSGTGGLEQYF. CDR3 bases: TGTGCCAGCAGCTCCGGGACAGGGGGCCTCGAGCAGTACTTC.